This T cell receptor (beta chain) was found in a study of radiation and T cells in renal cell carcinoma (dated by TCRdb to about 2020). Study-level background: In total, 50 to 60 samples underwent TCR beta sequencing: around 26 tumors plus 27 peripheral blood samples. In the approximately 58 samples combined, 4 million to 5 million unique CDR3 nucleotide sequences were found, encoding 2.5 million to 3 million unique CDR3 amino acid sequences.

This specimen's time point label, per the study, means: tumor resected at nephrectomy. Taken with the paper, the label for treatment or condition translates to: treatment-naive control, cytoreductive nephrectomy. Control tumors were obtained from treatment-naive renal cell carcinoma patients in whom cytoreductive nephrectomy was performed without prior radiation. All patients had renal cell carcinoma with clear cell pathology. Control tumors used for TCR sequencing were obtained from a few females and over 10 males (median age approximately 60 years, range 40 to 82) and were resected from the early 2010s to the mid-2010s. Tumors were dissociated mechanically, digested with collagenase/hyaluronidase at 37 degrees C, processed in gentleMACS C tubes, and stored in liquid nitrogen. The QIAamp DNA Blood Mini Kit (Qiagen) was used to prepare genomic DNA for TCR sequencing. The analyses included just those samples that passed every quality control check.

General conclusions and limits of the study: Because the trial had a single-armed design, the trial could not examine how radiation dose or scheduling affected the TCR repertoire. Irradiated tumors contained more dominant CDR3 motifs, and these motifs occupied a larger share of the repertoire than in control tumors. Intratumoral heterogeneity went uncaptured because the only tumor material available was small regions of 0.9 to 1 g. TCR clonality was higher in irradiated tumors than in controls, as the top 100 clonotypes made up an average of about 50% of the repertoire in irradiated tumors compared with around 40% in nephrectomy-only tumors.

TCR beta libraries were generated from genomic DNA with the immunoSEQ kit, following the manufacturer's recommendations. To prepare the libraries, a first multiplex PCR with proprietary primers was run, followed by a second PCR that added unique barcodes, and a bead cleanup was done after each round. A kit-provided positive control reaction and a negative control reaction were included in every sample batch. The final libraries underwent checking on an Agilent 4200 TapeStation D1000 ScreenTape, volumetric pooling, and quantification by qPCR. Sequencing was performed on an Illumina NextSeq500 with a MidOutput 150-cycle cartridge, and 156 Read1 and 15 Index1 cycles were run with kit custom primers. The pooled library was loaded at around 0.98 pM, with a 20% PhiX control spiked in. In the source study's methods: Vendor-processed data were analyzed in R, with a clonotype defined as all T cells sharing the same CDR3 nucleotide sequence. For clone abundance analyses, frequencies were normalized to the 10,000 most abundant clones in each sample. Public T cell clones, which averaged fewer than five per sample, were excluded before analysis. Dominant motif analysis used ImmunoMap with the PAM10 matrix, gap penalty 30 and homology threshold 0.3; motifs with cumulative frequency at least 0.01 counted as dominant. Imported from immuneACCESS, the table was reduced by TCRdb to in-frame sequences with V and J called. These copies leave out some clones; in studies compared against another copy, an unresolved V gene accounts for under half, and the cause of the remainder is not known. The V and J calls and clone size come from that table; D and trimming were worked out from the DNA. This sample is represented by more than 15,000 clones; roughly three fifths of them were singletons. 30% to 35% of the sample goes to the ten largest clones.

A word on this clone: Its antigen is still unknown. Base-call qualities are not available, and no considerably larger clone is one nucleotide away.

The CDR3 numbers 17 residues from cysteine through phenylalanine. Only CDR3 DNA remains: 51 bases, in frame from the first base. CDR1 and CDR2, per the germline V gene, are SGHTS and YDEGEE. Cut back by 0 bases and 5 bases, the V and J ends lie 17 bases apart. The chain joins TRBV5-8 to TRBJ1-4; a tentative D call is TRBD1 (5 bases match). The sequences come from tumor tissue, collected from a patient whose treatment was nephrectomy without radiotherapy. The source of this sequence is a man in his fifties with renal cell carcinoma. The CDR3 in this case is CASSLGDVPRGNEKLFF. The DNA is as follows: TGTGCCAGCAGCTTGGGTGACGTTCCCCGGGGGAATGAAAAACTGTTTTTT.